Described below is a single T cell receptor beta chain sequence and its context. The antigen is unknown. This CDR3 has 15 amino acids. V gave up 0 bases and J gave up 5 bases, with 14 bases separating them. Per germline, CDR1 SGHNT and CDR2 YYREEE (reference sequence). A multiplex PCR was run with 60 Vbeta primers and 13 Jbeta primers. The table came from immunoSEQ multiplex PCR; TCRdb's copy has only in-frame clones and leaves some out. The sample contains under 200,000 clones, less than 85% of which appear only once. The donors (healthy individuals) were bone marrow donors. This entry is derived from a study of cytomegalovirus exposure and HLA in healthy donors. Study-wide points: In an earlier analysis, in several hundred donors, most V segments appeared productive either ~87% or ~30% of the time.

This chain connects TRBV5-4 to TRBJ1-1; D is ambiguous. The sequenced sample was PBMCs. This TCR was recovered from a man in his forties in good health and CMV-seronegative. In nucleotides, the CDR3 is TGTGCCAGCAGCTTGGATCCGGGGAGGGTTACTGAAGCTTTCTTT. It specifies CASSLDPGRVTEAFF.